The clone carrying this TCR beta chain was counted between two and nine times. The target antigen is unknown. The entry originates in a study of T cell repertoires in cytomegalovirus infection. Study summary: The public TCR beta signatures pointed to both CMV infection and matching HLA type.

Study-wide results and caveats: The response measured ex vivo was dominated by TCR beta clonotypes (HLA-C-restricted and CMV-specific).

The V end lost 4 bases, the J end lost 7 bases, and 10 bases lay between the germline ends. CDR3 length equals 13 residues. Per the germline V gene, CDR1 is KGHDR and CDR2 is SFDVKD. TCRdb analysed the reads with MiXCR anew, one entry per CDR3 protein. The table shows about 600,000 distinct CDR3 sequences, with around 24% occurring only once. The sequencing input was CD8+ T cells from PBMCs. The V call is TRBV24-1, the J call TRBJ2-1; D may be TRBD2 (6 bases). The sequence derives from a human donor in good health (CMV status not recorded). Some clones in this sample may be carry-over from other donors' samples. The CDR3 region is CATSDLGGNEQFF. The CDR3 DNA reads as TGTGCCACCAGTGACTTGGGGGGAAATGAGCAGTTCTTC.